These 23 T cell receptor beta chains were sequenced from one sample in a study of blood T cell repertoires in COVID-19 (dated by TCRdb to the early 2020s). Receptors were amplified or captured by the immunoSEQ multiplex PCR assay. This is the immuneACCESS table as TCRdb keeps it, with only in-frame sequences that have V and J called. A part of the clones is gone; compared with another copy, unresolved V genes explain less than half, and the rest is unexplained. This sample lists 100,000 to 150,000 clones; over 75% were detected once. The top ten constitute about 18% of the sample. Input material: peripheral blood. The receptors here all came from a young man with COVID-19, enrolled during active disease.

The CDR3 bases are TGCGCCAGCAGCTTGGCTAGGGCCAACGTCCTGACTTTC. Encoded protein: CASSLARANVLTF. The V call is TRBV5-1, the J call TRBJ2-6; D ambiguous. V was pared by 0 bases and J by 5 bases, with 3 bases between. Germline V CDR1 and CDR2: SGHRS, YFSETQ. The CDR3 spans 13 residues. Complete variable domain (other parts from reference TRBV5-1 and TRBJ2-6): KAGVTQTPRYLIKTRGQQVTLSCSPISGHRSVSWYQQTPGQGLQFLFEYFSETQRNKGNFPGRFSGRQFSNSRSEMNVSTLELGDSALYLCASSLARANVLTFGAGSRLTVL.

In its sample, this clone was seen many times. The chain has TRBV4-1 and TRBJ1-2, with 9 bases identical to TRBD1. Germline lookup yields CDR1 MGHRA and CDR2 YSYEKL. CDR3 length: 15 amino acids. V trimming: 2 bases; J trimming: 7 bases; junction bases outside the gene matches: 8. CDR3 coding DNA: TGCGCCAGCAGCCAAAACGAAGGGACAGGGCTTGGCTACACCTTC. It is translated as CASSQNEGTGLGYTF.

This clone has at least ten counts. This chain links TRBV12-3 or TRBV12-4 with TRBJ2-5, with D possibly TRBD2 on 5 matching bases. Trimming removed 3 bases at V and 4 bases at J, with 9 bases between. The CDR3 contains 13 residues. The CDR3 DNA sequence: TGTGCCAGCAGTTTTGGTCGGGGAGAGACCCAGTACTTC. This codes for CASSFGRGETQYF.

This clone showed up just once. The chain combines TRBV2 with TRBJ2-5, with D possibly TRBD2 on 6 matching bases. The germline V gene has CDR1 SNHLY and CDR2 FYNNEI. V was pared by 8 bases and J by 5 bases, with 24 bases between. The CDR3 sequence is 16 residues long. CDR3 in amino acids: CASGGTPGMAQETQYF. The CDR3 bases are TGTGCCAGCGGGGGGACCCCTGGGATGGCCCAGGAGACCCAGTACTTC.

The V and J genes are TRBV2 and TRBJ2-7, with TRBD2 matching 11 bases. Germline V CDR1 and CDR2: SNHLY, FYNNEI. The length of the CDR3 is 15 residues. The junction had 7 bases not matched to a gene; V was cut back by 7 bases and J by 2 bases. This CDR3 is CASMKGTSGTYEQYF. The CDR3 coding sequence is TGTGCCAGCATGAAGGGGACTAGCGGAACCTACGAGCAGTACTTC.

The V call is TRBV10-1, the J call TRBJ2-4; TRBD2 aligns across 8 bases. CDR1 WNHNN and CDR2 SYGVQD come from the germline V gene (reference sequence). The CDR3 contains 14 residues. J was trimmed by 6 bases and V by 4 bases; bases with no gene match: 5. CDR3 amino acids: CASSVREAGNIQYF. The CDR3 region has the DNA TGCGCCAGCAGTGTGCGGGAGGCGGGAAACATTCAGTACTTC.

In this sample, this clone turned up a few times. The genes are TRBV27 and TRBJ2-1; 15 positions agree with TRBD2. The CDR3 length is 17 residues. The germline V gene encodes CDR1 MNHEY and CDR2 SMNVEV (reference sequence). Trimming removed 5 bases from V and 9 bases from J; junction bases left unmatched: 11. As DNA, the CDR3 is TGTGCCAGCAGTAATTTAGGACTAGCGGGGGGGAGGCGTGAGCAGTTCTTC. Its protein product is CASSNLGLAGGRREQFF.

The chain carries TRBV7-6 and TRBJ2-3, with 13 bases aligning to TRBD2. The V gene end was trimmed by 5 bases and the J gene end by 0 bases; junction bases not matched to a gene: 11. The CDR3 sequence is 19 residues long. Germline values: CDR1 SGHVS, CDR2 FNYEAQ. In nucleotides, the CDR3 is TGTGCCAGCAGCCTCACGACTAGCGGGAGGTATTCTAGCACAGATACGCAGTATTTT. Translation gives CASSLTTSGRYSSTDTQYF.

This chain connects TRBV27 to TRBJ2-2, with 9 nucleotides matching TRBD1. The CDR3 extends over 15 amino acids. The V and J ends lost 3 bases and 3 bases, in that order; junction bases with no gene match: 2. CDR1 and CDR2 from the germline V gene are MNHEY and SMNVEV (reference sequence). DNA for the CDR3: TGTGCCAGCAGTTTGGACAGGGGATACACCGGGGAGCTGTTTTTT. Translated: CASSLDRGYTGELFF.

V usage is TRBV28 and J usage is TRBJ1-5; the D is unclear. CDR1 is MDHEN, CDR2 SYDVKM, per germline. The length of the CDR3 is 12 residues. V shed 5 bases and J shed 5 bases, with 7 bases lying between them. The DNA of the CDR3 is TGTGCCAGCAGTGGTAGAGATCAGCCCCAGCATTTT. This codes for CASSGRDQPQHF. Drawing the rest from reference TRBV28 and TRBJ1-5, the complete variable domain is DVKVTQSSRYLVKRTGEKVFLECVQDMDHENMFWYRQDPGLGLRLIYFSYDVKMKEKGDIPEGYSVSREKKERFSLILESASTNQTSMYLCASSGRDQPQHFGDGTRLSIL.

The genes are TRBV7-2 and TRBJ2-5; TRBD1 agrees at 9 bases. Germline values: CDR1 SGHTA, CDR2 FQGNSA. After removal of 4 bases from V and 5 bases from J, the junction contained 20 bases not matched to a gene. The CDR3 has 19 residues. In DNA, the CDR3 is TGTGCCAGCAGCTCTAACAGGGGGCGCAGGTTTAGGGTAAGCGAGACCCAGTACTTC. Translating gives CASSSNRGRRFRVSETQYF.

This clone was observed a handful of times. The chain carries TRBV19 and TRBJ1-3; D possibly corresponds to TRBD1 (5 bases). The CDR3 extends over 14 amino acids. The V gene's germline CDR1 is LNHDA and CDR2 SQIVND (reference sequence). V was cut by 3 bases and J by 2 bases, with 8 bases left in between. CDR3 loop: CASSIDSAGNTIYF. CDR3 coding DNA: TGTGCCAGTAGTATCGACAGTGCTGGAAACACCATATATTTT.

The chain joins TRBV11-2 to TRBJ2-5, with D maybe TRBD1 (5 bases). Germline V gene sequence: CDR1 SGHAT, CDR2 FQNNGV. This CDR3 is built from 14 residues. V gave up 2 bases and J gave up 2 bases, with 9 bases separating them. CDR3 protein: CASSLIRAQETQYF. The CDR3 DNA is TGTGCCAGCAGCTTAATCAGGGCGCAAGAGACCCAGTACTTC.

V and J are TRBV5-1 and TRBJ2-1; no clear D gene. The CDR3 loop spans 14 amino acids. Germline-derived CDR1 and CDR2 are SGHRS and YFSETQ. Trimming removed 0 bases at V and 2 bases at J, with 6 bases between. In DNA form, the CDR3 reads TGCGCCAGCAGCTTGGAGACTCCCTACAATGAGCAGTTCTTC. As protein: CASSLETPYNEQFF.

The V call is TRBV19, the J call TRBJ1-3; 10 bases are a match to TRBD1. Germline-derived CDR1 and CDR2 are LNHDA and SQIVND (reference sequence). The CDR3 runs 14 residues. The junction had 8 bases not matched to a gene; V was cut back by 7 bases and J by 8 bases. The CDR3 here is CASTLFGTGDTIYF. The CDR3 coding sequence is TGTGCCAGTACCCTCTTCGGGACAGGGGACACCATATATTTT. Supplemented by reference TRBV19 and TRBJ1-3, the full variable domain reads DGGITQSPKYLFRKEGQNVTLSCEQNLNHDAMYWYRQDPGQGLRLIYYSQIVNDFQKGDIAEGYSVSREKKESFPLTVTSAQKNPTAFYLCASTLFGTGDTIYFGEGSWLTVV.

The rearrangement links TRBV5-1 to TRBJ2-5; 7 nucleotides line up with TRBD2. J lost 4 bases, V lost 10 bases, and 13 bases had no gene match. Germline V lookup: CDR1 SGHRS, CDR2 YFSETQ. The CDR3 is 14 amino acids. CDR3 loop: CASSRGSFTETQYF. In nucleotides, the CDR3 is TGCGCCTCGTCTCGCGGGAGTTTTACAGAGACCCAGTACTTC.

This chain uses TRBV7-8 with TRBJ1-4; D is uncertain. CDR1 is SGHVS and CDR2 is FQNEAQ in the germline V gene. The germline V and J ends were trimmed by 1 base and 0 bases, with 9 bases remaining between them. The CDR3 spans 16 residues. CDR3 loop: CASSLDGSATNEKLFF. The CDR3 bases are TGTGCCAGCAGCTTAGATGGCAGCGCAACTAATGAAAAACTGTTTTTT.

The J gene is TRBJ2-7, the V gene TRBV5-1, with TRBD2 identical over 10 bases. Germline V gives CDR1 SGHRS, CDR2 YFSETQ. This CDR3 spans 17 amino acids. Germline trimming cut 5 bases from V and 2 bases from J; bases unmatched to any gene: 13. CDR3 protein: CASSRRLAGLTPYEQYF. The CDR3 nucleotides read TGCGCCAGCAGTCGTCGACTAGCGGGCCTTACCCCCTACGAGCAGTACTTC. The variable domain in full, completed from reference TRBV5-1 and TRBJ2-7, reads KAGVTQTPRYLIKTRGQQVTLSCSPISGHRSVSWYQQTPGQGLQFLFEYFSETQRNKGNFPGRFSGRQFSNSRSEMNVSTLELGDSALYLCASSRRLAGLTPYEQYFGPGTRLTVT.

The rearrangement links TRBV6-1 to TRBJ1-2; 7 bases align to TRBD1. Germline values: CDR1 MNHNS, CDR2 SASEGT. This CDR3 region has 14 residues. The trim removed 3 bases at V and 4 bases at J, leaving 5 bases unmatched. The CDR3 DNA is TGTGCCAGCAGTGATGGACAGGAGATCTATGGCTACACCTTC. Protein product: CASSDGQEIYGYTF.

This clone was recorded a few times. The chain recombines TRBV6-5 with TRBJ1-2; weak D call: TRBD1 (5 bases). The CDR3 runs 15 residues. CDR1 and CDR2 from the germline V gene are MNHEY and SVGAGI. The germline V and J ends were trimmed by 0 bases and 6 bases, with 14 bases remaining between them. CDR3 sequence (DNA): TGTGCCAGCAGTTACTCTACTCATGGAGGGGATGGCTACACCTTC. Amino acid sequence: CASSYSTHGGDGYTF.

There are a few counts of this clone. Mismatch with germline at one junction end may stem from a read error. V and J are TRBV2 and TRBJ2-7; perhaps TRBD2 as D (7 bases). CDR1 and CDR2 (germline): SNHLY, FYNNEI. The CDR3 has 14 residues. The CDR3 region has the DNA TGTGCCAGCAGCGAAGGGGGACTACTTAGGGAGCAGTACTTC. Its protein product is CASSEGGLLREQYF.

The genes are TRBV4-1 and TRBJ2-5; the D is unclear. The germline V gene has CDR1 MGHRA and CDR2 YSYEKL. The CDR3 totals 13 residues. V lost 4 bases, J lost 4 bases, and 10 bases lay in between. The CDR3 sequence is CASSRGGGETQYF. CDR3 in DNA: TGCGCCAGCAGCCGAGGCGGCGGAGAGACCCAGTACTTC.

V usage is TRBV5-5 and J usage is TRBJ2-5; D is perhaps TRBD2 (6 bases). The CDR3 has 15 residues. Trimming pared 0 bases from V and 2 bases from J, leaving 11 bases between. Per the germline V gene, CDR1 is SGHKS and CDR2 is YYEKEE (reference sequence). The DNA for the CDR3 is TGTGCCAGCAGCTTGGAAAGCGGGCCTCAAGAGACCCAGTACTTC. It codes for CASSLESGPQETQYF.